The entry that follows covers one T cell receptor beta chain sequence. TRB rearrangements were amplified by touch-down multiplex PCR with mixed TRB-A/B primers. TCRdb reworked the multiplex PCR reads into one entry per CDR3 protein, no DNA. The sample features under 7,500 distinct CDR3 sequences, with less than 30% in its top ten. The data belong to a study of T cell clusters in autoimmune cytopenias. TRB was amplified from roughly 250 ng of peripheral blood genomic DNA per sample. This sequence originates from a human donor with an autoimmune cytopenia or autoimmune hepatitis (not recorded which). The sequenced sample was peripheral blood.

The CDR3 loop reads CASSRTGTSLGEQYF. This sequence joins TRBV5-4 and TRBJ2-7; the TRBD2 assignment by TCRdb is unverifiable without DNA. The CDR3 is 15 amino acids. CDR1 is SGHNT, CDR2 YYREEE, per germline (reference sequence).